Sequencing of this T cell receptor (beta chain) was carried out in a study of cytotoxic CD8 clonotypes in ibrutinib-treated CLL. In the study overall: Responses: around 24 partial, 2 complete; after median 68 months, about 14 stayed remitted, roughly 12 progressed. After a median about 13 months on treatment (6 to 36), response samples were drawn.

The germline gives CDR1 LNHNV, CDR2 YYDKDF (reference sequence). The length of the CDR3 is 12 residues. The V and J ends lost 1 base and 1 base respectively, with 0 bases between them. Points on this clone: Its antigen is undetermined. This may be a read error: a much more frequent sequence differs by one nucleotide.

Produced via immunoSEQ multiplex PCR; TCRdb's table is partial and in-frame only. The sample holds about 76,000 clones, around four fifths seen once. The authors obtained roughly 1.8 micrograms of genomic DNA from cryopreserved PBMCs for TCR beta libraries. Findings and caveats of the study: Baseline clonality was higher than in age-matched healthy donors and moved in step with circulating CD8+ T-cell counts.

This sequence was found in a human donor with chronic lymphocytic leukemia. The chain recombines TRBV15 with TRBJ2-3, with unresolved D. The sequenced sample was PBMCs, obtained after 24 months of ibrutinib treatment. The CDR3 reads CATSRGTDTQYF. The DNA for the CDR3 is TGTGCCACCAGCAGAGGCACAGATACGCAGTATTTT.